The TCR beta chain described here comes from a study (dated by TCRdb to the early 2010s). As a fraction of the sample, this clonotype is medium-sized (0.01 to 0.1%). There is no known antigen for this receptor. No base-level quality is on record; no much larger clone is a single base apart. Sequencing used an Illumina Genome Analyzer IIx. Through fastp at Q25 and MiXCR, TCRdb rebuilt clones from the public reads, retaining in-frame beta chains. Here each entry gathers all rows of one CDR3 protein and keeps the most common genes and DNA. The sample yields about 7,100 distinct CDR3 sequences; roughly 32% were counted once. 22% of the sample is taken by the ten largest. V is cut by 4 bases and J by 5 bases, and the space between the germline ends is 12 bases. Via the germline V gene, CDR1 is LGHNA and CDR2 YNFKEQ. CDR3 length: 14 amino acids, cysteine to phenylalanine. Here the CDR3 DNA is all that survives: 42 bases in frame from base 1.

The V gene is TRBV4-2 and the J gene is TRBJ2-1, with no D gene named confidently. Specimen: blood. This clonotype was sampled from a human donor. CDR3 reads: CASSPTGRHNEQFF. Here is the DNA: TGTGCCAGCAGCCCAACCGGACGTCACAATGAGCAGTTCTTC.